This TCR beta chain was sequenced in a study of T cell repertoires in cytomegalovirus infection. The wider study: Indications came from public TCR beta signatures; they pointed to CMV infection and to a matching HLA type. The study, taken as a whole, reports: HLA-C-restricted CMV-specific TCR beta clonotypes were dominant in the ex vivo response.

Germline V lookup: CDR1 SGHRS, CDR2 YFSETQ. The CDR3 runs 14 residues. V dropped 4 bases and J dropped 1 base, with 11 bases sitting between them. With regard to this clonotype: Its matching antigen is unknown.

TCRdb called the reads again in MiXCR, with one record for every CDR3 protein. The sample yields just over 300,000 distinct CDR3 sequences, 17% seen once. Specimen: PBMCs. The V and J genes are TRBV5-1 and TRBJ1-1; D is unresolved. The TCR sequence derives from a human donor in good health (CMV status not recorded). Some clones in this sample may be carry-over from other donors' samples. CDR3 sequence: CASSNLLTNTEAFF. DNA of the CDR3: TGCGCCAGCAGCAACCTCCTAACGAACACTGAAGCTTTCTTT.